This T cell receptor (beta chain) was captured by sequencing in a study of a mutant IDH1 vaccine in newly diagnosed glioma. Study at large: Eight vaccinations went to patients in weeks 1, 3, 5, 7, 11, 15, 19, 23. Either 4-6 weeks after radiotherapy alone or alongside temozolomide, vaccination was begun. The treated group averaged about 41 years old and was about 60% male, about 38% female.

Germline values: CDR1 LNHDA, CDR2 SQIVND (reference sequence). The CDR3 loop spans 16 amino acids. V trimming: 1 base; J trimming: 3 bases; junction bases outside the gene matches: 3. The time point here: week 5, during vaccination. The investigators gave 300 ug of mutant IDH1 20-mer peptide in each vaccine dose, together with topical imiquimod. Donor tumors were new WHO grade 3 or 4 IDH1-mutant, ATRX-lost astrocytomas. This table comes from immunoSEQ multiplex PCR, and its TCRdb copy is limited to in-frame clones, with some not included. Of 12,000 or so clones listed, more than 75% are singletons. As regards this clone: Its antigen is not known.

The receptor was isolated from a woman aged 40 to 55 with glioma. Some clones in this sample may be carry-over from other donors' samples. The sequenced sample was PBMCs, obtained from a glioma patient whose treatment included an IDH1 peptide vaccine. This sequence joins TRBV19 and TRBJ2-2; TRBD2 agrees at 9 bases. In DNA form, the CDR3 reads TGTGCCAGTAGTATAGTAGCGGGGGAGTACACCGGGGAGCTGTTTTTT. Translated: CASSIVAGEYTGELFF.